This T cell receptor (beta chain) was recorded in a study of long-term antiretroviral therapy in people with HIV. Runs used v3.0 of the immunoSEQ assay and were done at survey level. Repertoires were generated with immunoSEQ multiplex PCR, while TCRdb's copy carries only in-frame clones and drops some. This sample has tens of thousands of clones, with over 80% found just once. CDR1 is GTSNPN and CDR2 is SVGIG in the germline V gene (reference sequence). The CDR3 length is 15 residues. The V end lost 2 bases, the J end lost 9 bases, and 20 bases lay between the germline ends. This receptor was taken from a man younger than 30 with HIV. The chain carries TRBV30 and TRBJ1-5, with a tentative D call TRBD1 (5 bases). The source material was unsorted PBMCs, sampled 1.5 years after starting antiretroviral therapy. The CDR3 here is CAWSSQDNSRWPQHF. The CDR3 region has the DNA TGTGCCTGGAGTTCCCAGGACAACTCCCGGTGGCCCCAGCATTTT.